This T cell receptor (beta chain) emerged from a study of T cells in Graves' hyperthyroidism and ophthalmopathy. General observations from the study: Blood samples included most of the expanded thyroid clonotypes exceeding 0.001.

The ends lost 5 bases at V and 7 bases at J; junction bases unmatched: 11. This CDR3 region has 15 residues. CDR1 and CDR2 (germline): MNHEY, SMNVEV (reference sequence). This clonotype came up many times. Its target is unknown. The investigators amplified TCR beta CDR3 regions from RNA transcripts. In the first-round RT-PCR of the TCR CDR3, the HTBI primer set was used. TCRdb redid the calling of the multiplex PCR reads with MiXCR, one entry per CDR3 protein. The data show more than 350,000 distinct CDR3 sequences, 15% to 20% seen once. This receptor was obtained from a woman younger than 45 with Graves' hyperthyroidism that later progressed to Graves' ophthalmopathy. The genes are TRBV27 and TRBJ2-7; 10 bases line up with TRBD1. The sample comprised blood. The CDR3 DNA reads as TGTGCCAGCAGTGCCGCGACAGGGGGCCTGAGAGAGCAGTACTTC. This gives the protein CASSAATGGLREQYF.